This T cell receptor (beta chain) was captured in a study of T cells in Graves' hyperthyroidism and ophthalmopathy. Study overall: Peripheral blood was obtained at initial diagnosis, preceding any treatment. Regarding the study as a whole: Blood shared most expanded thyroid clonotypes above 0.001.

Used for diagnoses were clinical symptoms, serum thyroxine and TRAb, thyroid ultrasound and orbital computed tomography. Using RNA transcripts as the source, TCR beta CDR3 regions were amplified. With the HTBI primer set, the TCR CDR3 went through a first round of RT-PCR. Via MiXCR, TCRdb re-called the multiplex PCR reads, giving one row per CDR3 protein. The table shows about 740,000 distinct CDR3 sequences, with 11% to 15% occurring only once. This CDR3 contains 16 residues. CDR1 MDHEN and CDR2 SYDVKM come from the germline V gene. Trimming at V came to 5 bases and at J to 0 bases, leaving 5 bases not matched to a gene. At least ten counts were recorded for this clonotype. The target antigen is unknown.

The receptor's source is a woman in her late teens or twenties with Graves' hyperthyroidism. Sequenced sample: blood. This chain links TRBV28 with TRBJ1-1; TRBD1 matches at 11 bases. CDR3: CASSTWDRGMNTEAFF. The CDR3 nucleotides read TGTGCCAGCAGTACCTGGGACAGGGGGATGAACACTGAAGCTTTCTTT.